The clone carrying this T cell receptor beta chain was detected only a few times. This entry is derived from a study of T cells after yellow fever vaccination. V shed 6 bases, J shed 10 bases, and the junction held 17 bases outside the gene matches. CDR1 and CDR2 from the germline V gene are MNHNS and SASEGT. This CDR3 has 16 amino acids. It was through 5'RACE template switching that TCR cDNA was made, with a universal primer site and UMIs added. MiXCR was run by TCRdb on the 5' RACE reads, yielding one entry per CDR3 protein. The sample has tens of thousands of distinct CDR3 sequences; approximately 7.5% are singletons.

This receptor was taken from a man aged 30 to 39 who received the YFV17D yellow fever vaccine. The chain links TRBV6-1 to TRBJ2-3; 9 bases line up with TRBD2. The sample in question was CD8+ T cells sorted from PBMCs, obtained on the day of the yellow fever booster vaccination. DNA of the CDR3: TGTGCCAGCAGCCGCTCGGGCGGGAGGGCCCTCGGAGCGCAGTATTTT. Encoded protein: CASSRSGGRALGAQYF.